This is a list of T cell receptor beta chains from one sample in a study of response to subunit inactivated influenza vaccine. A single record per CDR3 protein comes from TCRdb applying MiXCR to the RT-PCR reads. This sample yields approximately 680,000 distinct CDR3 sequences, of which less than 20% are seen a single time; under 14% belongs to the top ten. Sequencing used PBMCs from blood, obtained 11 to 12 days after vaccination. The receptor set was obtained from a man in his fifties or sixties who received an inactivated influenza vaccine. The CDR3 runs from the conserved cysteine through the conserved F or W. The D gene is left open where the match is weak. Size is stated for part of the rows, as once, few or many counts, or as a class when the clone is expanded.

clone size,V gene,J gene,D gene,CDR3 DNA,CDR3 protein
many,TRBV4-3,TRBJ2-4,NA,TGCGCCAGCAGCCCGACAGGACTAGCCAAAAACATTCAGTACTTC,CASSPTGLAKNIQYF
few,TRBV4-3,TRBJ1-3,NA,TGCGCCAGCAGCCAATTGGGGGCAGGAAGCTCTGGAAACACCATATATTTT,CASSQLGAGSSGNTIYF
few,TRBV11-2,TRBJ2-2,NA,TGTGCCAGCAGCTTGGGTTATAGGGCTAGAAGTTGGCCCCGTACCGGGGAGCTGTTTTTT,CASSLGYRARSWPRTGELFF
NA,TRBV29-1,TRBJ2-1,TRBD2,TGCAGCGGACGACTAGCGGGAGGCGGTGAGCAGTTCTTC,CSGRLAGGGEQFF
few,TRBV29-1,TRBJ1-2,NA,TGCAGCGCTTACCGGGACACGATTAACTATGGCTACACCTTC,CSAYRDTINYGYTF
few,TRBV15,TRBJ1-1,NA,TGTGCCACCGGTCCGTTCATGAACACTGAAGCTTTCTTT,CATGPFMNTEAFF
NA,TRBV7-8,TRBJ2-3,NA,TGTGCCAGCAGCTTGCCAAAGCGGAGTACTAGCACAGATACGCAGTATTTT,CASSLPKRSTSTDTQYF
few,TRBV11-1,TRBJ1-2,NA,TGTGCCAGCAGCTTAGGTGTGGCGAGCGGGGGGTTTGGCTACTATGGCTACACCTTC,CASSLGVASGGFGYYGYTF
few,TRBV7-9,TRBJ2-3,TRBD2,TGTGCCAGCAGCTCGACTAGCGGGGGGGACACAGATACGCAGTATTTT,CASSSTSGGDTDTQYF
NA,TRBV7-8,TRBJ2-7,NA,TGTGCCAGCAGCTTAGGGGCCTTAGCGGAAAGCTCCTACGAGCAGTACTTC,CASSLGALAESSYEQYF
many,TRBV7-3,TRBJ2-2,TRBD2,TGTGCCAGCAGCTACCTAGCGGGACCGAACACCGGGGAGCTGTTTTTT,CASSYLAGPNTGELFF
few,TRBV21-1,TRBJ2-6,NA,TGTGCCAGCAGCAATCACACGACAGGCTCCCTTGGGGCCAACGTCCTGACTTTC,CASSNHTTGSLGANVLTF
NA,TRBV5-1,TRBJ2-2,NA,TGCGCCAGCAGCTTACGGGTAGCGAACACCGGGGAGCTGTTTTTT,CASSLRVANTGELFF
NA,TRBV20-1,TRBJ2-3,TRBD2,TGCAGTGCGACCAACGTGGCTAGCGGGGGGGCAAATACGCAGTATTTT,CSATNVASGGANTQYF
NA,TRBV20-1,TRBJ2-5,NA,TGCAGTGCTAGAGATCTACAGAAAGAGACCCAGTACTTC,CSARDLQKETQYF
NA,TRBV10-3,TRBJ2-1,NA,TGTGCCATCGGGCAGGGAGGTCTCAATGAGCAGTTCTTC,CAIGQGGLNEQFF
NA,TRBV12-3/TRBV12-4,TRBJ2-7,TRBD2,TGTGCCAGCAGTTCGAGCGCTAGCGGGAGCCAAAACGAGCAGTACTTC,CASSSSASGSQNEQYF
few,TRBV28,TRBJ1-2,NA,TGTGCCAGCAGTGTTAGGGACCGCTATGGCTACACCTTC,CASSVRDRYGYTF
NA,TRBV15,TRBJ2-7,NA,TGTGCCACCAGCGGGGGTAGTTACGAGCAGTACTTC,CATSGGSYEQYF
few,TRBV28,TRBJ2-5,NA,TGTGCCAGCAGGGTTACGGGGGCACAAGAGACCCAGTACTTC,CASRVTGAQETQYF
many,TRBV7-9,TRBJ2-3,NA,TGTGCCAGCAGCGTCGCCTCGGTAACAGATACGCAGTATTTT,CASSVASVTDTQYF
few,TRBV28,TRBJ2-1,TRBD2,TGTGCCAGCAGCCAACCCCCCGGGACTAGGAGTAAACTTGGTGAGCAGTTCTTC,CASSQPPGTRSKLGEQFF
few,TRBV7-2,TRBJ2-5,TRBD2,TGTGCCAGCAGCTATGGACTAGCGGGGGGTCACACGGAGACCCAGTACTTC,CASSYGLAGGHTETQYF
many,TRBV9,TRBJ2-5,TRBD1,TGTGCCAGCAGCGTCCGGGACAGGGAATCCTCACACGGTTTGTACCAAGAGACCCAGTACTTC,CASSVRDRESSHGLYQETQYF
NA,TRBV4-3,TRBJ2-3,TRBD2,TGCGCCAGCAGCCAAGGAACTAGCGGGGGAAAAACAGATACGCAGTATTTT,CASSQGTSGGKTDTQYF
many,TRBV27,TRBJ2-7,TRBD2,TGTGCCAGCAGTTCGGGGACTAGCCCGGAGTCCGAGCAGTACTTC,CASSSGTSPESEQYF
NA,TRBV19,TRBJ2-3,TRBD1,TGTGCCAGTAGCGTCGGGACAGGGGTCGGTACGCAGTATTTT,CASSVGTGVGTQYF
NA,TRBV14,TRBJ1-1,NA,TGTGCCAGCAGCCAAGATCTTGAGATCGGGGCCACTGAAGCTTTCTTT,CASSQDLEIGATEAFF
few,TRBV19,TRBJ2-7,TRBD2,TGTGCCAGTAAACTAGCGGGAGGCTCCTACGAGCAGTACTTC,CASKLAGGSYEQYF
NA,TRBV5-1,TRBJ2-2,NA,TGCGCCAGCAACGATCGGGATCGCACCGGGGAGCTGTTTTTT,CASNDRDRTGELFF
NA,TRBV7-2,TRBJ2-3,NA,TGTGCCAGCAGTCGGCGGGGCCCACCGTTTCGGGCAGATACGCAGTATTTT,CASSRRGPPFRADTQYF
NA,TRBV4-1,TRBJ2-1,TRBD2,TGCGCCAGCACCCGGGGGGTCGAGGCCTACAATGAGCAGTTCTTC,CASTRGVEAYNEQFF
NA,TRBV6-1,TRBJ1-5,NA,TGTGCCAGCAGAAGCATTACAGGGAGCGGTCAGCCCCAGCATTTT,CASRSITGSGQPQHF
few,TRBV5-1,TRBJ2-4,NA,TGCGCCAGCAGCTCTGGGACGTCGGCAGTGGCCAAAAACATTCAGTACTTC,CASSSGTSAVAKNIQYF
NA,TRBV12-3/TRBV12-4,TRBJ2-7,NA,TGTGCCAGCAGTTCAGACAGCAGCTCCTACGAGCAGTACTTC,CASSSDSSSYEQYF
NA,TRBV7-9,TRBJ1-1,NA,TGTGCCAGCAGTTCTGAACCGGGGTTAGCGCACACTGAAGCTTTCTTT,CASSSEPGLAHTEAFF
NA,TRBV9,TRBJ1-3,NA,TGTGCCAGCAGCGTAAGTTTGGGGGACTTCTCTGGAAACACCATATATTTT,CASSVSLGDFSGNTIYF
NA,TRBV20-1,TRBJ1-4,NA,TGCAGTGCTACCGGGTTTCTTGGGGGAACTAATGAAAAACTGTTTTTT,CSATGFLGGTNEKLFF
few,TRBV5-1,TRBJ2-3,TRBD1,TGCGCCAGCAGCGTGACAACAGGGGGCGGAGGAGATACGCAGTATTTT,CASSVTTGGGGDTQYF
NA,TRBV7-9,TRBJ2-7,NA,TGTGCCAGCAGCCAGTCCGATCTGGGGCAGTACTTC,CASSQSDLGQYF
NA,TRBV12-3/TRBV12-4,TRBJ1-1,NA,TGTGCCAGCAGTTTGATGGGAGGGAACACTGAAGCTTTCTTT,CASSLMGGNTEAFF
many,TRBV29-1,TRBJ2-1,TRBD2,TGCAGCGTTGCGGGACTAGCGGGAGTATCCTACAATGAGCAGTTCTTC,CSVAGLAGVSYNEQFF
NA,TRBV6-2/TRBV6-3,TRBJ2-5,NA,TGTGCCAGCAGTGACCCCGGGGCCATGGAGACCCAGTACTTC,CASSDPGAMETQYF
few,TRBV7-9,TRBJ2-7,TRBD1,TGTGCCAGCAGCCGGGACAGGACAAGCTCCTACGAGCAGTACTTC,CASSRDRTSSYEQYF
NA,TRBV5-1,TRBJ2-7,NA,TGCGCCAGCAGGTCAGGGACGGTTCCCTACGAGCAGTACTTC,CASRSGTVPYEQYF
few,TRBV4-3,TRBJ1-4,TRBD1,TGCGCCAGCAGCCAGGGGTACAGGGGAATTAATGAAAAACTGTTTTTT,CASSQGYRGINEKLFF
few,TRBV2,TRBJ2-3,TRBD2,TGTGCCAGCAGCCCCGGGACTACCCTCACAGATACGCAGTATTTT,CASSPGTTLTDTQYF
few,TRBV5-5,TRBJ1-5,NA,TGTGCCAGCAGCTTGGGGCGCTGGAGCAATCAGCCCCAGCATTTT,CASSLGRWSNQPQHF
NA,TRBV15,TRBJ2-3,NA,TGTGCCACCAGCAGGAGGGATGGCGGGACAGATACGCAGTATTTT,CATSRRDGGTDTQYF
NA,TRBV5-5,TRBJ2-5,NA,TGTGCCAGCAGCTTGGAGGGGCTTCGGGAAGAGACCCAGTACTTC,CASSLEGLREETQYF